The 3 T cell receptor beta chains below all came from one sample that was sequenced in a study of blood T cell repertoires in COVID-19. Profiling relied on immunoSEQ multiplex PCR, and the TCRdb table lists in-frame clones only, not all of them. The data show 160,000 or so clones, with 80% seen just once and under 0.75% held by the top ten. The specimen was peripheral blood. The source of these receptors is a man aged 55 to 69 with acute or convalescent COVID-19.

This clone was picked up one time. V is TRBV19 and J is TRBJ2-1; 12 bases map to TRBD2. V dropped 5 bases and J dropped 7; count of bases not matched to a gene: 9. The germline gives CDR1 LNHDA, CDR2 SQIVND (reference sequence). This CDR3 comprises 16 residues. CDR3 residues: CASSFRTSGGTNEQFF. The CDR3 DNA sequence: TGTGCCAGTAGTTTCCGAACTAGCGGGGGGACGAATGAGCAGTTCTTC. Full variable domain (rest looked up from reference TRBV19 and TRBJ2-1): DGGITQSPKYLFRKEGQNVTLSCEQNLNHDAMYWYRQDPGQGLRLIYYSQIVNDFQKGDIAEGYSVSREKKESFPLTVTSAQKNPTAFYLCASSFRTSGGTNEQFFGPGTRLTVL.

The chain recombines TRBV5-1 with TRBJ2-3; 10 bases align to TRBD1. Germline assignment: CDR1 SGHRS and CDR2 YFSETQ. The CDR3 is made up of 14 amino acids. After removal of 4 bases from V and 4 bases from J, the junction contained 3 bases not matched to a gene. The CDR3 here is CASSQGTGADTQYF. The CDR3 region has the DNA TGCGCCAGCAGCCAGGGGACAGGGGCAGATACGCAGTATTTT.

The rearrangement uses TRBV28 and TRBJ2-1; 10 bases map to TRBD2. Germline CDR1 and CDR2: MDHEN and SYDVKM. V lost 4 bases to trimming and J lost 0 bases; unmatched junction nucleotides: 0. The CDR3 has 15 amino acids. The DNA of the CDR3 is TGTGCCAGCAGTTCTAGCGGGAGCTCCTACAATGAGCAGTTCTTC. Its protein is CASSSSGSSYNEQFF.